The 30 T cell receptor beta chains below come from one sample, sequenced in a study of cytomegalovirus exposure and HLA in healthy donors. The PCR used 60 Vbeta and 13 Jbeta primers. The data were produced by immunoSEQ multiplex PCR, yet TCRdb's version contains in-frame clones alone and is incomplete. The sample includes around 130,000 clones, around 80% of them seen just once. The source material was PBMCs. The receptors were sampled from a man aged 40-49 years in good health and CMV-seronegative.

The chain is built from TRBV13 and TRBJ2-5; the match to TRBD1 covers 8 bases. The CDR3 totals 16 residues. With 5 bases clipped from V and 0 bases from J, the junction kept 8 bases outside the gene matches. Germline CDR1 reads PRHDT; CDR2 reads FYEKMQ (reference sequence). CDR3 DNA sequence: TGTGCCAGCAGCCTCAGGGGGCACTTATACCAAGAGACCCAGTACTTC. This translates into CASSLRGHLYQETQYF.

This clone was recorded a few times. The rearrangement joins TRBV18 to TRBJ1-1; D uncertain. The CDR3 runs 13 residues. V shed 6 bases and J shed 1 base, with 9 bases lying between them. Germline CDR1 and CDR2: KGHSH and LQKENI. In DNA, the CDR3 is TGTGCCAGCTCCGGACGGGAGAACACTGAAGCTTTCTTT. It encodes CASSGRENTEAFF.

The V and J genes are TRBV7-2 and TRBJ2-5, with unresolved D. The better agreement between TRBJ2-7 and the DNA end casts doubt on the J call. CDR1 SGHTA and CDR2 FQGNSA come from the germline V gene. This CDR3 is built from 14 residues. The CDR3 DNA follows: TGTGCCAGCAGCCGCGCTACAGCATCCTACGAGCAGTACTTC. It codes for CASSRATASYEQYF.

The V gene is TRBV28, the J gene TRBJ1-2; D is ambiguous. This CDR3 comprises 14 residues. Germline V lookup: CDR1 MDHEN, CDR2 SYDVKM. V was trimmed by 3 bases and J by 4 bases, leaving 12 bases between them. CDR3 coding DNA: TGTGCCAGCAGTTTGCGGAGGGCAGTCTATGGCTACACCTTC. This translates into CASSLRRAVYGYTF.

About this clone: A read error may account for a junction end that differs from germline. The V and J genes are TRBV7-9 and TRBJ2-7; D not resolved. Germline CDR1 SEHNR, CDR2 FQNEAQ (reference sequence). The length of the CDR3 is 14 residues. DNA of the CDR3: TGTTCCAGCAGCTCCCCTGGTAGCTCCTACGAGCAGTACTTC. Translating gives CSSSSPGSSYEQYF.

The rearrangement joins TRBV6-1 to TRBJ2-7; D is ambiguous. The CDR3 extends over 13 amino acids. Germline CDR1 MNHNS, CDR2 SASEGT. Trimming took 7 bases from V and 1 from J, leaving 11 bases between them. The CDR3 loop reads CASTGASSYEQYF. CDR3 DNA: TGTGCCAGCACGGGTGCGAGTTCCTACGAGCAGTACTTC.

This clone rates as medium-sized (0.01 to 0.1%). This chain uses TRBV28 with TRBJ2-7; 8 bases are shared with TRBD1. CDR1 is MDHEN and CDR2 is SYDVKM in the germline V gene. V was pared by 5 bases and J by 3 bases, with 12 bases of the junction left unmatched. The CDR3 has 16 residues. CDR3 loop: CASSATRDRRLYEQYF. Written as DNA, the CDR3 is TGTGCCAGCAGTGCCACCCGGGACAGGAGACTCTACGAGCAGTACTTC.

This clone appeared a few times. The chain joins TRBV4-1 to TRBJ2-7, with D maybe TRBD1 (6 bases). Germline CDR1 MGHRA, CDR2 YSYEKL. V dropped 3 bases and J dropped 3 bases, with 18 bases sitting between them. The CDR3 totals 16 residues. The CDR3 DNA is TGCGCCAGCAGCCAGGGAAGGCAGACAGGCGACTACGAGCAGTACTTC. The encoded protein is CASSQGRQTGDYEQYF.

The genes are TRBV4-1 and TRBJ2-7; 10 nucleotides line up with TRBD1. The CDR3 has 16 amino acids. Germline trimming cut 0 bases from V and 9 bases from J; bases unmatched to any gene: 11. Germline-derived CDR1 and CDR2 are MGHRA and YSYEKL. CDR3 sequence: CASSQDVGRTGGWQYF. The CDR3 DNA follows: TGCGCCAGCAGCCAAGATGTCGGTAGGACAGGGGGGTGGCAGTACTTC.

CDR3 bases: TGTGCCAGCAGTTCCCCGTCGACAGGGAGCTACGAGCAGTACTTC. Residues: CASSSPSTGSYEQYF. The chain has TRBV28 and TRBJ2-7; 7 bases fit TRBD1. This CDR3 comprises 15 residues. In germline, CDR1 is MDHEN, CDR2 SYDVKM. V was pared by 4 bases and J by 3 bases, with 9 bases of the junction left unmatched.

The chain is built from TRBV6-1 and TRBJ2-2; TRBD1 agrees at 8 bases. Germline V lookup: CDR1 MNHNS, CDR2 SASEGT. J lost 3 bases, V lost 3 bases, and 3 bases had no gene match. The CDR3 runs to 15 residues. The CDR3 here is CASSEWDRHTGELFF. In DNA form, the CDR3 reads TGTGCCAGCAGTGAGTGGGACAGGCACACCGGGGAGCTGTTTTTT.

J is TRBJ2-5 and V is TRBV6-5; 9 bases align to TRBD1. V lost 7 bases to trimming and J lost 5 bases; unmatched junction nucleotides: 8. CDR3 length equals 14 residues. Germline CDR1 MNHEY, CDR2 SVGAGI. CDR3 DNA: TGTGCCAGCACCTTATCTGGACAGGGGGAGACCCAGTACTTC. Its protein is CASTLSGQGETQYF.

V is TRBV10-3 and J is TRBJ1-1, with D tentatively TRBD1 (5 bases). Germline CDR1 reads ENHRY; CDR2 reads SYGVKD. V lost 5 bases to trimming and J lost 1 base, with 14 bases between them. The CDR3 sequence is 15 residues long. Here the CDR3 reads CAISLLGEPNTEAFF. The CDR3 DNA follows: TGTGCCATCAGTCTTTTAGGGGAACCGAACACTGAAGCTTTCTTT.

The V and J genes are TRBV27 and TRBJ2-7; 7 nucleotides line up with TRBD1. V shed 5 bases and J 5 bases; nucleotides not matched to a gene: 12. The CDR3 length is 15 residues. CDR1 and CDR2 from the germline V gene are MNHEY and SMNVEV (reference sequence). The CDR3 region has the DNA TGTGCCAGCAGTCCTAGTTCCGGGACAGCCCACGAGCAGTACTTC. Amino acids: CASSPSSGTAHEQYF.

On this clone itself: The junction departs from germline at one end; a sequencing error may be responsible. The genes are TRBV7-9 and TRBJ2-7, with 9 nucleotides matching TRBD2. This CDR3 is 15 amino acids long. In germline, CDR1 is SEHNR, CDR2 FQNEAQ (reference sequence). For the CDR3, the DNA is TGTTCCAGCAGCTTCTCCGCGGGGGGGAACTACGAGCAGTACTTC. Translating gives CSSSFSAGGNYEQYF.

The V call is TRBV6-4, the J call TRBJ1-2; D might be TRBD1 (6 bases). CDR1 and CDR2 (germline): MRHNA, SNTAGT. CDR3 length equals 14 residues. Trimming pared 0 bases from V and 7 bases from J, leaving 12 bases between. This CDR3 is CASSDSRTAIGYTF. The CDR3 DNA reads TGTGCCAGCAGTGACTCAAGGACAGCGATTGGCTACACCTTC.

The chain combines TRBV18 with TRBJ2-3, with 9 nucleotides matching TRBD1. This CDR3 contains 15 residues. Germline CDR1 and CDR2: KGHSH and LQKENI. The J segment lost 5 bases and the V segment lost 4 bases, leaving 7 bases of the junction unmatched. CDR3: CASSRWTGEGDTQYF. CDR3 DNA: TGTGCCAGCTCACGATGGACAGGGGAAGGAGATACGCAGTATTTT.

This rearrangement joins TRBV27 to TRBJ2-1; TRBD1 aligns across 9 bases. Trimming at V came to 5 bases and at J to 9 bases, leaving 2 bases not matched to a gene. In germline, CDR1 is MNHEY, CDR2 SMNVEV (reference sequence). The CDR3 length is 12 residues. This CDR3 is CASSVQGAEQFF. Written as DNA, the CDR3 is TGTGCCAGCAGTGTACAGGGGGCTGAGCAGTTCTTC.

CDR3 residues: CASSFRGAYGYTF. The CDR3 DNA is TGTGCCAGCAGTTTCAGGGGGGCCTATGGCTACACCTTC. The rearrangement links TRBV28 to TRBJ1-2; TRBD1 aligns across 7 bases. CDR3 length equals 13 residues. The germline V gene has CDR1 MDHEN and CDR2 SYDVKM. The junction had 2 bases not matched to a gene; V was cut back by 3 bases and J by 4 bases.

The CDR3 loop reads CASSTGLAGDQYF. DNA of the CDR3: TGTGCCAGCAGCACGGGACTAGCGGGGGACCAGTACTTC. This chain links TRBV9 with TRBJ2-7; TRBD2 matches 14 bases. The CDR3 has 13 amino acids. The V gene end was trimmed by 4 bases and the J gene end by 10 bases; junction bases not matched to a gene: 4. Germline loops: CDR1 SGDLS, CDR2 YYNGEE. Full variable domain (rest looked up from reference TRBV9 and TRBJ2-7): DSGVTQTPKHLITATGQRVTLRCSPRSGDLSVYWYQQSLDQGLQFLIQYYNGEERAKGNILERFSAQQFPDLHSELNLSSLELGDSALYFCASSTGLAGDQYFGPGTRLTVT.

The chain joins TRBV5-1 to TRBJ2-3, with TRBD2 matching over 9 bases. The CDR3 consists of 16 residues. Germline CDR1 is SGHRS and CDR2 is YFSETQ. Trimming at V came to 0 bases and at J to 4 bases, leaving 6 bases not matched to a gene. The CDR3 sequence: CASSLGGGGASDTQYF. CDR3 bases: TGCGCCAGCAGCTTGGGAGGCGGGGGGGCTTCAGATACGCAGTATTTT.

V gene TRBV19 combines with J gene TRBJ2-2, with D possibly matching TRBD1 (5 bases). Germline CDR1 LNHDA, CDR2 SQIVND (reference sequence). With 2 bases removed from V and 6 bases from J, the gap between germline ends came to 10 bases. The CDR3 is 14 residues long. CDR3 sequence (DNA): TGTGCCAGTAGTATAAGATCAGGGTCCGGGGAGCTGTTTTTT. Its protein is CASSIRSGSGELFF.

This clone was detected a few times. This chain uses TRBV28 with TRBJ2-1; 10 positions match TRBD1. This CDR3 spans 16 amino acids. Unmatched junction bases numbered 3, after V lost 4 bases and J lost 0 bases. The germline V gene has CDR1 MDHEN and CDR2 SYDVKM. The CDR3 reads CASSSRTGGSYNEQFF. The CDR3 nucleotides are TGTGCCAGCAGTTCACGGACAGGGGGCTCCTACAATGAGCAGTTCTTC.

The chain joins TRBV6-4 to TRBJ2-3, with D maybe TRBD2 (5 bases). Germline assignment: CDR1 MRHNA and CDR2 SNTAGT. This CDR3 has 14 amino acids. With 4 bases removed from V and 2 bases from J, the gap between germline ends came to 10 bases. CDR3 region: CASSAVGVTDTQYF. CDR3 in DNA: TGTGCCAGCAGTGCCGTGGGAGTCACAGATACGCAGTATTTT.

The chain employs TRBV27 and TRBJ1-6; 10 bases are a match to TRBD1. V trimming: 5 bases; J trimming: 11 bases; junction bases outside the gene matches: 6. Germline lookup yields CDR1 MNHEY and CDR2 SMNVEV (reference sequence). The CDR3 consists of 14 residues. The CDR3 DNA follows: TGTGCCAGCAGTCCGGGACAGGGGAGTGCACCCCTCCACTTT. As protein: CASSPGQGSAPLHF.

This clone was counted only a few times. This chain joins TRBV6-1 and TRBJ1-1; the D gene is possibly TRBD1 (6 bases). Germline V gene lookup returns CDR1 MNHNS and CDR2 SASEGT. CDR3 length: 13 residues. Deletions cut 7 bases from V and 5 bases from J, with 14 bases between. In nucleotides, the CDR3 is TGTGCCAGCACCCAGGGGCCCTCAACTGAAGCTTTCTTT. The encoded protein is CASTQGPSTEAFF.

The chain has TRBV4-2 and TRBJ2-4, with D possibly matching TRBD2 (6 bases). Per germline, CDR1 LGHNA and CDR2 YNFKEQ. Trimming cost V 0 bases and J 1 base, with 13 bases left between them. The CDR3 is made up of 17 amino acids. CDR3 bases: TGTGCCAGCAGCCAAGAGTTGAGGGGAGGTGCCAAAAACATTCAGTACTTC. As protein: CASSQELRGGAKNIQYF.

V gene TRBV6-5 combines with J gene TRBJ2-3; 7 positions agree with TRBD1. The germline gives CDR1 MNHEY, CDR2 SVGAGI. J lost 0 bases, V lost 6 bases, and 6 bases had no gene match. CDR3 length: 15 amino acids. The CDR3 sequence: CASRDGTESTDTQYF. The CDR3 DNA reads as TGTGCCAGCAGAGACGGGACAGAGAGCACAGATACGCAGTATTTT.

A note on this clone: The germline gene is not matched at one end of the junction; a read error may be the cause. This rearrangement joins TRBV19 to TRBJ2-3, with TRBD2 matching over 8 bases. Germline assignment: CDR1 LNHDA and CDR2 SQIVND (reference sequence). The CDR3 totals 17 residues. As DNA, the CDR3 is TGTGCCAGCAGTAGACGTGGACTAGCAACCAACACAGATACGCAGTATTTT. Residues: CASSRRGLATNTDTQYF.

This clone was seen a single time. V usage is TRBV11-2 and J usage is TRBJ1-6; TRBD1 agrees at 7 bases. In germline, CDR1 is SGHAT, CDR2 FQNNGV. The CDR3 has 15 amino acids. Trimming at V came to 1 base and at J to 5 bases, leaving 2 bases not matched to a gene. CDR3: CASSLAGTDNSPLHF. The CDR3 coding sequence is TGTGCCAGCAGCTTAGCCGGGACAGATAATTCACCCCTCCACTTT.